These 6 T cell receptor beta chains were sequenced from one sample in a study of blood T cell repertoires in COVID-19. This table comes from immunoSEQ multiplex PCR, and its TCRdb copy is limited to in-frame clones, with some not included. The sample carries hundreds of thousands of clones, around 84% recorded once. The sample was PBMCs or T cells enriched from blood (not recorded which). These receptors originate from a man aged 35 to 55 who had been exposed to COVID-19.

The V and J genes are TRBV4-1 and TRBJ2-1; no definite D call. With 1 base removed from V and 12 bases from J, the gap between germline ends came to 13 bases. CDR1 is MGHRA, CDR2 YSYEKL, per germline. The CDR3 has 13 amino acids. In DNA form, the CDR3 reads TGCGCCAGCAGCCAAGCCGAGTCGCTTGGGCAGTTCTTC. It specifies CASSQAESLGQFF.

CDR3 coding DNA: TGTGCCAGCAGTTTATCAAGCGGGATCTCCTACGAGCAGTACTTC. Translating it yields CASSLSSGISYEQYF. This chain connects TRBV6-2 or TRBV6-3 to TRBJ2-7, with 7 bases identical to TRBD2. In germline, CDR1 is MNHEY, CDR2 SVGEGT. The V segment lost 4 bases and the J segment 0 bases; nucleotides outside the gene matches: 6. CDR3 size: 15 residues.

The rearrangement uses TRBV14 and TRBJ2-3, with 9 bases lining up with TRBD2. The CDR3 length is 13 residues. Unmatched junction bases numbered 8, after V lost 2 bases and J lost 14 bases. Per germline, CDR1 SGHDN and CDR2 FVKESK. CDR3 nucleotide sequence: TGTGCCAGCAGCCAACAAACTAGCGGGTGGCGGTATTTT. Its protein is CASSQQTSGWRYF.

Only one count was recorded for this clone. The chain combines TRBV19 with TRBJ2-1; possibly TRBD1 for D (5 bases). Per germline, CDR1 LNHDA and CDR2 SQIVND (reference sequence). Deletions cut 5 bases from V and 2 bases from J, with 10 bases between. The CDR3 runs 14 residues. The CDR3: CASSSRGTYNEQFF. CDR3 DNA: TGTGCCAGTAGTTCTAGGGGAACCTACAATGAGCAGTTCTTC. Combining the CDR3 with reference TRBV19 and TRBJ2-1 gives the whole variable domain DGGITQSPKYLFRKEGQNVTLSCEQNLNHDAMYWYRQDPGQGLRLIYYSQIVNDFQKGDIAEGYSVSREKKESFPLTVTSAQKNPTAFYLCASSSRGTYNEQFFGPGTRLTVL.

The chain joins TRBV25-1 to TRBJ1-3, with TRBD1 identical over 7 bases. The CDR3 has 14 amino acids. V lost 3 bases, J lost 8 bases, and 7 bases stayed unmatched. Per the germline V gene, CDR1 is MGHDK and CDR2 is SYGVNS. CDR3 loop: CASSDEGARDTIYF. The CDR3 DNA follows: TGTGCCAGCAGTGATGAGGGGGCAAGGGACACCATATATTTT.

J is TRBJ1-2 and V is TRBV7-3; no firm D call. Trimming left V 5 bases short and J 4 bases short, with 14 bases between. From germline, CDR1 is SGHTA and CDR2 FQGTGA. The CDR3 is made up of 14 amino acids. The CDR3 nucleotides read TGTGCCAGCAGCCCCACCCCGGAGTTCTATGGCTACACCTTC. As protein: CASSPTPEFYGYTF. Supplemented by reference TRBV7-3 and TRBJ1-2, the full variable domain reads GAGVSQTPSNKVTEKGKYVELRCDPISGHTALYWYRQSLGQGPEFLIYFQGTGAADDSGLPNDRFFAVRPEGSVSTLKIQRTERGDSAVYLCASSPTPEFYGYTFGSGTRLTVV.